A selection of T cell receptor beta chains follows, all from one sample in a study of neurological immune-mediated disorders. MiXCR, run by TCRdb on the 5' RACE reads, gives a single entry per CDR3 protein. Here the sample spans roughly 32,000 distinct CDR3 sequences, 13% being singletons. Sample: CD4+ T cells from blood. The receptors were gathered from a female donor with HTLV-1-associated myelopathy (HAM/TSP). Both conserved end residues are part of each CDR3. A D gene is named only where the DNA matches it firmly. Clone sizes are shown as once, few, many, or a class for an expanded clone.

d_gene | j_gene | abundance | v_gene | CDR3aa | CDR3nt
- | TRBJ2-5 | many | TRBV7-8 | CASSSPLQGTETQYF | TGTGCCAGCAGCTCACCCTTACAGGGTACAGAGACCCAGTACTTC
- | TRBJ1-1 | many | TRBV5-1 | CASSLEMVTEAFF | TGCGCCAGCAGCTTGGAGATGGTCACTGAAGCTTTCTTT
TRBD2 | TRBJ2-1 | many | TRBV11-1 | CASSPLGLAGDNEQFF | TGTGCCAGCAGCCCCCTTGGACTAGCGGGAGACAATGAGCAGTTCTTC
- | TRBJ2-2 | many | TRBV4-1 | CASSRPGEPTGELFF | TGCGCCAGCAGCCGTCCGGGGGAACCCACCGGGGAGCTGTTTTTT
- | TRBJ2-6 | many | TRBV5-1 | CASSSGSGANVLTF | TGCGCCAGCAGCTCCGGGTCTGGGGCCAACGTCCTGACTTTC
TRBD2 | TRBJ2-1 | many | TRBV7-6 | CASSLSLAGAYDEQFF | TGTGCCAGCAGCTTATCTTTAGCGGGAGCTTACGATGAGCAGTTCTTC
- | TRBJ1-6 | many | TRBV5-5 | CASSLEAGYNSPLHF | TGTGCCAGCAGCTTGGAGGCAGGTTATAATTCACCCCTCCACTTT
- | TRBJ1-2 | many | TRBV20-1 | CSARGDIINYGYTF | TGCAGTGCGAGAGGGGACATAATCAACTATGGCTACACCTTC
TRBD2 | TRBJ2-4 | many | TRBV11-2 | CASSLGGGNIQYF | TGTGCCAGCAGCTTAGGGGGGGGGAACATTCAGTACTTC
- | TRBJ2-3 | many | TRBV7-3 | CASSRGRGRGTDTQYF | TGTGCCAGCAGCCGGGGCAGGGGCAGAGGCACAGATACGCAGTATTTT
- | TRBJ1-2 | many | TRBV28 | CASSFGRGYGYTF | TGTGCCAGCAGTTTCGGCAGGGGCTATGGCTACACCTTC